This T cell receptor beta chain is drawn from a study of cytotoxic CD8 clonotypes in ibrutinib-treated CLL. Whole-study context: There were around twelve relapsed/refractory patients and about 15 treatment-naive patients, and fewer than 18 were IGHV unmutated. Partial responders about 25, complete 2; 12 progressed and about 15 stayed in remission by median about 5.5 years.

In germline, CDR1 is SQVTM, CDR2 ANQGSEA. CDR3 length: 14 amino acids. Trimming took 5 bases from V and 1 from J, leaving 14 bases between them. Study outcomes and limitations: Clonality went up at ibrutinib response and then declined back toward baseline at progression.

Investigators sought sequencing depths of between 1 in 200,000 and 1 in 1 million T cells. Profiled with immunoSEQ multiplex PCR; TCRdb holds only in-frame clones, not every one. The data hold under 200,000 clones, with around 84% observed a single time. The table lists this clone with many counts. No antigen is known for it. This chain uses TRBV29-1 with TRBJ1-1, with D uncertain. Sequenced here: PBMCs, sampled after 12 months of ibrutinib treatment. The TCR was taken from a human donor with chronic lymphocytic leukemia. CDR3 residues: CSVTHGGRNTEAFF. As DNA, the CDR3 is TGCAGCGTTACCCATGGCGGGAGGAACACTGAAGCTTTCTTT.